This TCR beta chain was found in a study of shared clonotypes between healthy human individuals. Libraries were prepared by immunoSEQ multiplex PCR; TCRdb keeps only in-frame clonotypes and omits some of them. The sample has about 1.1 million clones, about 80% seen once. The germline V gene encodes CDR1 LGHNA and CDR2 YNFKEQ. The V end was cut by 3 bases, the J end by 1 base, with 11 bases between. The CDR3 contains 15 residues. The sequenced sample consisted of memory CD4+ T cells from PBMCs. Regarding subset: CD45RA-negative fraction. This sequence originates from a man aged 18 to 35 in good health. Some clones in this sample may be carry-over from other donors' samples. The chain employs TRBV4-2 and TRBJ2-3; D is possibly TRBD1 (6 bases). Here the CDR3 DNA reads TGTGCCAGCAGCCATCAGTCAGGGGGCACAGATACGCAGTATTTT. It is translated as CASSHQSGGTDTQYF.